This T cell receptor (beta chain) stems from a study of T-cell reconstitution after alpha-beta-depleted transplantation in children. Library preparation (for TCRbeta) was performed with unique molecular identifiers. TCRdb redid the calling of the PCR reads with MiXCR, one entry per CDR3 protein. Of some 250,000 distinct CDR3 sequences in the sample, around 11% were seen once. Germline V gene lookup returns CDR1 SNHLY and CDR2 FYNNEI. The CDR3 covers 15 residues. V was shortened by 6 bases and J by 8 bases, with 17 bases between the two germline ends. The source was PBMCs from the stem cell graft donor, collected from the stem cell graft. This clonotype was sampled from a human donor who donated a stem cell graft to a child with acute lymphoblastic leukemia. The V call is TRBV2, the J call TRBJ1-6; D is perhaps TRBD1 (6 bases). The CDR3 DNA is TGTGCCAGCAGCCCTACAGGGCTTGTGGATTCACCCCTCCACTTT. The encoded protein is CASSPTGLVDSPLHF.